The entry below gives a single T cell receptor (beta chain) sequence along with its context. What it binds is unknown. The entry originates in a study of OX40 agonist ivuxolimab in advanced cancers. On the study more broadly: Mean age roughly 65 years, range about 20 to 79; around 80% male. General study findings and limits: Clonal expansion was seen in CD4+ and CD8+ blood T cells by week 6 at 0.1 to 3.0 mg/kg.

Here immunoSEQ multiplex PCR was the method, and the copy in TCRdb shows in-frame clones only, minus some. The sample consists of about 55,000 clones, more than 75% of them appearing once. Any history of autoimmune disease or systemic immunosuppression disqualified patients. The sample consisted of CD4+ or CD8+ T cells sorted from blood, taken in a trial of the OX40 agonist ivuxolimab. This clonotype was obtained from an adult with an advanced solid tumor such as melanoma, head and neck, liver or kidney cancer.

The CDR3 is CASSFERGDTDTQYF. The CDR3, as DNA: TGTGCCAGCAGCTTTGAGCGGGGGGACACAGATACGCAGTATTTT. The chain recombines TRBV7-9 with TRBJ2-3; TRBD2 matches 9 bases. V lost 3 bases, J lost 2 bases, and 3 bases stayed unmatched. This CDR3 is 15 amino acids long. CDR1 and CDR2 from the germline V gene are SEHNR and FQNEAQ (reference sequence).